The 22 T cell receptor beta chains below come from one sample, sequenced in a study of blood T cell repertoires in COVID-19. The repertoire was sequenced with immunoSEQ multiplex PCR; TCRdb's copy has only in-frame clones and lacks some. The table records over 80,000 clones, about 80% of them present only once. The sequenced material came from peripheral blood. These TCRs come from a woman in her 70s with acute or convalescent COVID-19.

The CDR3 DNA sequence: TGTGCCAGCAGTTCGGGACTAGCGGGAGTCACCGGGGAGCTGTTTTTT. It codes for CASSSGLAGVTGELFF. V and J are TRBV6-2 or TRBV6-3 and TRBJ2-2; 14 bases align to TRBD2. Germline V gene data show CDR1 as MNHEY and CDR2 as SVGEGT. The CDR3 contains 16 residues. J gave up 4 bases and V 4 bases, and 2 bases lay outside the gene matches.

The chain recombines TRBV28 with TRBJ1-6, with D possibly matching TRBD1 (5 bases). Trimming took 5 bases from V and 6 from J, leaving 11 bases between them. CDR3 length equals 14 residues. The germline CDR1 and CDR2 sequences are MDHEN and SYDVKM. CDR3 bases: TGTGCCAGCAGTATTGGGGGGAGTAATTCACCCCTCCACTTT. Translated, it gives CASSIGGSNSPLHF.

CDR3 DNA: TGTGCCAGCGCTCAGGCGGGGCAAAAAAATGAGCAGTTCTTC. As protein: CASAQAGQKNEQFF. V gene TRBV19 combines with J gene TRBJ2-1; D is perhaps TRBD2 (6 bases). Germline V gives CDR1 LNHDA, CDR2 SQIVND (reference sequence). Trimming cost V 9 bases and J 7 bases, with 19 bases left between them. This CDR3 has 14 amino acids.

The genes are TRBV7-8 and TRBJ2-5; D gene ambiguous. The CDR3 is 15 residues long. Deletions cut 5 bases from V and 0 bases from J, with 13 bases between. Germline CDR1 and CDR2: SGHVS and FQNEAQ. CDR3 loop: CASSDSRNNQETQYF. The CDR3 nucleotides read TGTGCCAGCAGCGACTCCCGGAACAACCAAGAGACCCAGTACTTC.

The chain has TRBV10-3 and TRBJ2-7; D is possibly TRBD1 (5 bases). CDR1 and CDR2 (germline): ENHRY, SYGVKD. The CDR3 loop spans 14 amino acids. V lost 2 bases to trimming and J lost 6 bases, with 14 bases between them. The CDR3 reads CAISEGSGYTEQYF. The CDR3 DNA is TGTGCCATCAGTGAGGGGTCAGGGTATACCGAGCAGTACTTC.

This rearrangement joins TRBV2 to TRBJ2-7, with a tentative D call TRBD1 (6 bases). CDR3 size: 12 residues. V was clipped by 8 bases and J by 5 bases, with 13 bases between them. CDR1 is SNHLY, CDR2 FYNNEI, per germline. The CDR3 spells CASEVQGHEQYF. CDR3 coding DNA: TGTGCCAGCGAGGTACAGGGCCACGAGCAGTACTTC.

This chain links TRBV4-1 with TRBJ2-1; a possible D gene is TRBD2 (6 bases). Germline V gene lookup returns CDR1 MGHRA and CDR2 YSYEKL. The V and J ends lost 0 bases and 4 bases respectively, with 13 bases between them. The length of the CDR3 is 16 residues. CDR3 region: CASSQDPGSGYNEQFF. The CDR3 DNA sequence: TGCGCCAGCAGCCAAGATCCCGGGAGCGGGTACAATGAGCAGTTCTTC.

This clone was counted once. V is TRBV4-2 and J is TRBJ2-3; 12 nucleotides match TRBD2. CDR3 length: 18 residues. Germline assignment: CDR1 LGHNA and CDR2 YNFKEQ. With V trimmed by 3 bases and J by 5 bases, 12 bases remained unmatched. In DNA, the CDR3 is TGTGCCAGCAGCCACGTGACTAGCGGGAGAGGGGGAAGAGATACGCAGTATTTT. This encodes CASSHVTSGRGGRDTQYF.

The CDR3 nucleotides read TGTGCCACAAACGACAGGGAAGAGACCGGGGAGCTGTTTTTT. It codes for CATNDREETGELFF. The V and J genes are TRBV10-3 and TRBJ2-2, with 7 bases identical to TRBD1. This CDR3 is built from 14 residues. Germline trimming cut 10 bases from V and 5 bases from J; bases unmatched to any gene: 10. CDR1 is ENHRY, CDR2 SYGVKD, per germline.

This clone has only one observation. The chain combines TRBV6-2 or TRBV6-3 with TRBJ1-1; the D gene is possibly TRBD1 (6 bases). The V gene's germline CDR1 is MNHEY and CDR2 SVGEGT. The CDR3 has 14 amino acids. V lost 5 bases and J lost 5, with 15 bases in between. The CDR3 DNA follows: TGTGCCAGCAGTCGCTTTCAGGGGACGACTGAAGCTTTCTTT. Its translation is CASSRFQGTTEAFF.

V and J are TRBV27 and TRBJ1-2; TRBD1 aligns across 7 bases. This CDR3 spans 14 amino acids. Per the germline V gene, CDR1 is MNHEY and CDR2 is SMNVEV (reference sequence). V shed 5 bases, J shed 4 bases, and the junction held 7 bases outside the gene matches. In DNA, the CDR3 is TGTGCCAGCAGTACCGACAGGGTCAGCTATGGCTACACCTTC. Protein product: CASSTDRVSYGYTF.

The chain joins TRBV30 to TRBJ1-5, with D possibly TRBD1 on 5 matching bases. V lost 2 bases, J lost 7 bases, and 15 bases lay in between. The CDR3 spans 14 residues. Germline CDR1 is GTSNPN and CDR2 is SVGIG (reference sequence). CDR3 amino acids: CAWSMTELHQPQHF. The CDR3 coding sequence is TGTGCCTGGAGTATGACAGAACTTCACCAGCCCCAGCATTTT.

Remarks on this clone: Lacking the conserved final phenylalanine or tryptophan, this CDR3 likely reflects a read error. Because the CDR3's place on the DNA is in doubt, the DNA is left out and the CDR3 is given as listed by TCRdb. The chain recombines TRBV2 with TRBJ2-3; TRBD2, the D gene given by the table, was not confirmed from the DNA. The germline V gene encodes CDR1 SNHLY and CDR2 FYNNEI. The CDR3 extends over 15 residues, inclusive of both ends. The chain's CDR3 is CASSEAKGFGLAITL.

The rearrangement uses TRBV9 and TRBJ1-3, with 11 nucleotides matching TRBD1. Germline V gene data show CDR1 as SGDLS and CDR2 as YYNGEE. After removal of 3 bases from V and 2 bases from J, the junction contained 1 base not matched to a gene. The CDR3 is 15 residues long. DNA of the CDR3: TGTGCCAGCAGCGCGGGACAGGGGGCTGGAAACACCATATATTTT. This codes for CASSAGQGAGNTIYF.

This chain connects TRBV3-1 (or the pseudogene TRBV3-2) to TRBJ2-1; 9 bases are a match to TRBD2. The CDR3 runs 15 residues. J was trimmed by 9 bases and V by 0 bases; bases with no gene match: 6. Germline V gene data show CDR1 as LGHDT and CDR2 as YNNKEL (reference sequence). The CDR3 loop is CASSQDWAGGLEQFF. The DNA of the CDR3 is TGTGCCAGCAGCCAAGATTGGGCGGGAGGGCTTGAGCAGTTCTTC.

V is TRBV27 and J is TRBJ2-7, with D perhaps matching TRBD1 (7 bases). V gave up 3 bases and J gave up 5 bases, with 17 bases separating them. Germline CDR1 reads MNHEY; CDR2 reads SMNVEV (reference sequence). The CDR3 is 15 residues long. As DNA, the CDR3 is TGTGCCAGCAGTTTCTCTGGAGGGGGCGAAAACGAGCAGTACTTC. Protein sequence: CASSFSGGGENEQYF.

This clone was recorded a few times. The chain has TRBV5-4 and TRBJ2-2; D unclear. Germline assignment: CDR1 SGHNT and CDR2 YYREEE (reference sequence). The CDR3 has 15 residues. Trimming took off 0 bases at V and 2 bases at J, with 8 bases between the two ends. The CDR3 nucleotides are TGTGCCAGCAGCTTGGGTCAGGTTAACACCGGGGAGCTGTTTTTT. Its translation: CASSLGQVNTGELFF.

This clone appeared a few times. The V gene is TRBV28, the J gene TRBJ2-2, with D maybe TRBD2 (6 bases). The CDR3 length is 17 residues. V was shortened by 6 bases and J by 6 bases, with 23 bases between the two germline ends. The germline gives CDR1 MDHEN, CDR2 SYDVKM. The CDR3 loop is CASSFLAGGARSGELFF. The CDR3 DNA is TGTGCCAGCAGCTTCCTCGCTGGCGGGGCCCGGTCCGGGGAGCTGTTTTTT. The complete variable domain, with remaining parts taken from reference TRBV28 and TRBJ2-2, reads DVKVTQSSRYLVKRTGEKVFLECVQDMDHENMFWYRQDPGLGLRLIYFSYDVKMKEKGDIPEGYSVSREKKERFSLILESASTNQTSMYLCASSFLAGGARSGELFFGEGSRLTVL.

The chain has TRBV6-2 or TRBV6-3 and TRBJ1-5, with D perhaps matching TRBD1 (6 bases). With 4 bases removed from V and 2 bases from J, the gap between germline ends came to 12 bases. This CDR3 contains 15 residues. Looked up from germline, CDR1 is MNHEY and CDR2 is SVGEGT. CDR3: CASSSYRVGNQPQHF. The CDR3 DNA follows: TGTGCCAGCAGTTCCTACAGGGTAGGCAATCAGCCCCAGCATTTT.

The chain recombines TRBV5-1 with TRBJ1-4; 7 bases line up with TRBD1. Germline V lookup: CDR1 SGHRS, CDR2 YFSETQ. V gave up 0 bases and J gave up 4 bases; unmatched junction bases: 3. The CDR3 consists of 15 residues. CDR3 DNA sequence: TGCGCCAGCAGCTTGGGTGACAGGGATAATGAAAAACTGTTTTTT. Translating gives CASSLGDRDNEKLFF.

The rearrangement joins TRBV5-1 to TRBJ2-7; 15 positions agree with TRBD2. There are 15 residues in the CDR3. Per the germline V gene, CDR1 is SGHRS and CDR2 is YFSETQ. With V trimmed by 4 bases and J by 4 bases, 3 bases remained unmatched. The CDR3 here is CASSPGLAGGYEQYF. The CDR3 region has the DNA TGCGCCAGCAGCCCCGGACTAGCGGGAGGGTACGAGCAGTACTTC.

The chain has TRBV6-5 and TRBJ1-5; the D gene is possibly TRBD1 (5 bases). In germline, CDR1 is MNHEY, CDR2 SVGAGI. Trimming removed 2 bases at V and 9 bases at J, with 14 bases between. The CDR3 contains 14 residues. CDR3: CASSYNTGSGPQHF. CDR3 coding DNA: TGTGCCAGCAGTTACAACACAGGTAGCGGGCCCCAGCATTTT.